In its sample, the clone carrying this TCR beta chain was seen a few times. Its antigen is still unknown. J gave up 2 bases and V 5 bases, and 7 bases lay outside the gene matches. Germline V gene sequence: CDR1 SGHTA, CDR2 FQGNSA. The CDR3 is made up of 16 amino acids. The data are from a study of T cell responses to AZD1222 COVID-19 vaccine. Assay: immunoSEQ multiplex PCR; the TCRdb copy retains only in-frame clones and omits some. The sample yields some 110,000 clones, around nine tenths seen once. Study outcomes and limitations: Every sample of the repertoires postdated the peak T cell response. Targeting of unmutated variant regions was reportedly seen in nearly half of spike-specific TCRs.

The sequencing here drew on peripheral blood, taken on day 0 of AZD1222 vaccination. This receptor was obtained from an adult in good health. The chain links TRBV7-2 to TRBJ2-2; 8 nucleotides agree with TRBD2. The CDR3 region is CASSTGSGTNTGELFF. Written as DNA, the CDR3 is TGTGCCAGCAGCACCGGTAGCGGGACCAACACCGGGGAGCTGTTTTTT.